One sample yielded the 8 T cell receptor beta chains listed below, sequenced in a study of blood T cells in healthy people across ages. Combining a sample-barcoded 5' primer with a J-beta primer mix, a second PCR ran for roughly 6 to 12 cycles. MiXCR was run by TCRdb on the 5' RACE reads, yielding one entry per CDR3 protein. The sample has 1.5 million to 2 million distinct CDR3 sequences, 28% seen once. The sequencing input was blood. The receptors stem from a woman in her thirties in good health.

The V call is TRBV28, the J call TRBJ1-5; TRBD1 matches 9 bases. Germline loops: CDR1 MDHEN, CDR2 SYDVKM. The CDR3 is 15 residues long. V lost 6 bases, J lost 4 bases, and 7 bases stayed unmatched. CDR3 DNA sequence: TGTGCCAGCAGACCCCCGGGACAGGGTAATCAGCCCCAGCATTTT. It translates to CASRPPGQGNQPQHF.

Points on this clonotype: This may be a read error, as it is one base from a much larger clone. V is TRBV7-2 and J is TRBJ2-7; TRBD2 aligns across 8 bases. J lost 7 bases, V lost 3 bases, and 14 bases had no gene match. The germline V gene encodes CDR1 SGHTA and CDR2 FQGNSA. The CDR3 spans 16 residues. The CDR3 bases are TGTGCCAGCAGCTTCTACAATGGGACTAGAGAACTTGAGCAGTACTTC. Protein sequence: CASSFYNGTRELEQYF.

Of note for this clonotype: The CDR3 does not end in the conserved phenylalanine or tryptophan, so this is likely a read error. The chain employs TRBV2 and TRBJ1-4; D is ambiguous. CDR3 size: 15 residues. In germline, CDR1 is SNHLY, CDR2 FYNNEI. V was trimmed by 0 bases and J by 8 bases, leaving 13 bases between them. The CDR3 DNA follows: TGTGCCAGCAGTGAAGCGGCAGCCCTGCGGGAAAAACTGTTTTGT. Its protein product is CASSEAAALREKLFC.

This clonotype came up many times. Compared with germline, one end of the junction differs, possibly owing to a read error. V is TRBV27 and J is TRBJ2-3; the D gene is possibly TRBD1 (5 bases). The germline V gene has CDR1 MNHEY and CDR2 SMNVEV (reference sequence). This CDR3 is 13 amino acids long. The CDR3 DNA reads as TGCGCCAGCAGCTTGGGGCCTTTGGGTACGCAGTATTTT. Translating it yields CASSLGPLGTQYF.

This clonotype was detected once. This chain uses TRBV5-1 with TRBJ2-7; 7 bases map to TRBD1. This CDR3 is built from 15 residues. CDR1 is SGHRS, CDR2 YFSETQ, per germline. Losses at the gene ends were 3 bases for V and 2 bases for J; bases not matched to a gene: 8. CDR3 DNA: TGCGCCAGCAGCTCGGACCCGACAGGGACCTACGAGCAGTACTTC. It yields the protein CASSSDPTGTYEQYF. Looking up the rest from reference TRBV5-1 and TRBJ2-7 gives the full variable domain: KAGVTQTPRYLIKTRGQQVTLSCSPISGHRSVSWYQQTPGQGLQFLFEYFSETQRNKGNFPGRFSGRQFSNSRSEMNVSTLELGDSALYLCASSSDPTGTYEQYFGPGTRLTVT.

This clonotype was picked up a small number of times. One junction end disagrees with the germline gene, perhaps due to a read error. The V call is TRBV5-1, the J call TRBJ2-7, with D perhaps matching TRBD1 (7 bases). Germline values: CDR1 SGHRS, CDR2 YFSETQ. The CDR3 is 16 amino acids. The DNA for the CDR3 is TGCGTCAGCAACGTTGGAGGGGACAGTGACTCCTACGAGCAGTACTTC. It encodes CVSNVGGDSDSYEQYF.

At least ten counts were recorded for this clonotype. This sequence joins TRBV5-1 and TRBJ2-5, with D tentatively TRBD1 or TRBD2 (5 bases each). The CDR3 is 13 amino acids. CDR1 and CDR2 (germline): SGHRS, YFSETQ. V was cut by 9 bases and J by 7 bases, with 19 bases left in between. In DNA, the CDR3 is TGCGCCACCACGGTCGGGAATGGGGGGACCCAGTACTTC. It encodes CATTVGNGGTQYF.

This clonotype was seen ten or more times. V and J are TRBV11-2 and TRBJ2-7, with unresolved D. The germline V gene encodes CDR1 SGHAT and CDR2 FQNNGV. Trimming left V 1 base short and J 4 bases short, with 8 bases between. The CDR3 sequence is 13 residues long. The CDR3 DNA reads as TGTGCCAGCAGCTTAGTATTCCAGTACGAGCAGTACTTC. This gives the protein CASSLVFQYEQYF.